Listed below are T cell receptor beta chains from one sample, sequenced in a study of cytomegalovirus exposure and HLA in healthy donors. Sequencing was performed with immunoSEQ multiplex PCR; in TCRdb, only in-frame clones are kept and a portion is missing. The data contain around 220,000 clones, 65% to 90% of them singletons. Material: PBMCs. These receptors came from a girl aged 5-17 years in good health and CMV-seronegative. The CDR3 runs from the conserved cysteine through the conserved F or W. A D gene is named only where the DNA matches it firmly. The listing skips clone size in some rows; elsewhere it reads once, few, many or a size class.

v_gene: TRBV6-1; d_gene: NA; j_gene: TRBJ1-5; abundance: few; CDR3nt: TGTGCCAGCAACCAGGGTGAGAATCAGCCCCAGCATTTT; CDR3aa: CASNQGENQPQHF
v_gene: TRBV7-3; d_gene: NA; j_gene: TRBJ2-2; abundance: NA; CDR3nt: TGTGCCAGCAGCTCCCATGGGGGCCCGAACACCGGGGAGCTGTTTTTT; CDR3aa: CASSSHGGPNTGELFF
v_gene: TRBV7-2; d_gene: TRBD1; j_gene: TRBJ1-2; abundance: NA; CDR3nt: TGTGCCAGCAGCTCATCCGGGACAGGGTTACACTATGGCTACACCTTC; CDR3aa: CASSSSGTGLHYGYTF
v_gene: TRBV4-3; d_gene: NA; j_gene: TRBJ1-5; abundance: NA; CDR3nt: TGCGCCAGCAGCCAAGGGCTGGGCAATCAGCCCCAGCATTTT; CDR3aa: CASSQGLGNQPQHF
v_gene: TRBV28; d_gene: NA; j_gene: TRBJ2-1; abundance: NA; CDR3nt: TGTGCCAGCCTTGCGGGACTTGGCAATGAGCAGTTCTTC; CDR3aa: CASLAGLGNEQFF
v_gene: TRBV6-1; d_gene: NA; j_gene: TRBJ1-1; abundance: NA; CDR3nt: TGTGCCAGCAGGGAAGCTTTCGAGACAGGGAACACTGAAGCTTTCTTT; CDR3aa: CASREAFETGNTEAFF
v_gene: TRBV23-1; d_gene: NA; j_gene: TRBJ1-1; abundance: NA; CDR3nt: TGCGCCAGCAGCGTGGTACGGGGGAGGAACCTCCCTGAAGCTTTCTTT; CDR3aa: CASSVVRGRNLPEAFF
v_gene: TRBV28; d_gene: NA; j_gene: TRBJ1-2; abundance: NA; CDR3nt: TGTGCCAGCAGTTTACCGGAGGACCCCTATGGCTACACCTTC; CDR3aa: CASSLPEDPYGYTF
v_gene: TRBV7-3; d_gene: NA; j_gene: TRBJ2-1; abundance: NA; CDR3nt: TGTGCCAGCAGAAGGGACTCGGGATACGAGCAGTTCTTC; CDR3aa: CASRRDSGYEQFF
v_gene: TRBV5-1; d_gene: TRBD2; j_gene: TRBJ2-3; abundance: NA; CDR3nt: TGCGCCAGCAGCTGGACTAGCGGGGGGGCAGATACGCAGTATTTT; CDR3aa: CASSWTSGGADTQYF
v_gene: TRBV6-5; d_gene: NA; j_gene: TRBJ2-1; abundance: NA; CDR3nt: TGTGCCAGCAGAGGGGGGTCCGGGGGGGAGCAGTTCTTC; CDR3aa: CASRGGSGGEQFF
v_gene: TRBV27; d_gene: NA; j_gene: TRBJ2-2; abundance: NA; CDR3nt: TGTGCCAGCAGTACCATAGTATTGGTTAACACCGGGGAGCTGTTTTTT; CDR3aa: CASSTIVLVNTGELFF
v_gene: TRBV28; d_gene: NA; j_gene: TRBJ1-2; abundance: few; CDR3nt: TGTGCCAGCAGTTCTCGGTATGGCTACACCTTC; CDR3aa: CASSSRYGYTF
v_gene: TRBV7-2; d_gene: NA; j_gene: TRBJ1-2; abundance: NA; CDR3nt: TGTGCCAGCAGCTTAGTTGCGGGCTACACCTTC; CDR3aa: CASSLVAGYTF
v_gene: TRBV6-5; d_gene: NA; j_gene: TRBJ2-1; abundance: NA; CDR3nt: TGTGCCAGCAGTTATTGGGGCCCCCACTACAATGAGCAGTTCTTC; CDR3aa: CASSYWGPHYNEQFF
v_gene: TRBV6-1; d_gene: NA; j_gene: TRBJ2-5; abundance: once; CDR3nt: TGTGCCAGCACAAGTGGGGGCTGGGAGACCCAGTACTTC; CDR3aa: CASTSGGWETQYF
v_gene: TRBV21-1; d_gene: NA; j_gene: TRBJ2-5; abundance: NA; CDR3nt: TGTGCCAGCAGCAAAGTGTGGGGAGAGACCCCTCCCAAAACAGAGACCCAGTACTTC; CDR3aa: CASSKVWGETPPKTETQYF
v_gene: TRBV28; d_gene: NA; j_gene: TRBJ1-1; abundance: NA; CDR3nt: TGTGCCAGCAGTTTGAGTTCTGTCGGGAACACTGAAGCTTTCTTT; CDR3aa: CASSLSSVGNTEAFF
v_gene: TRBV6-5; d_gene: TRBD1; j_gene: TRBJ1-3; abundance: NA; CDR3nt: TGTGCCAGCAGTTTTGGACAGGGGGCTAGGGGAAACACCATATATTTT; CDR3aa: CASSFGQGARGNTIYF
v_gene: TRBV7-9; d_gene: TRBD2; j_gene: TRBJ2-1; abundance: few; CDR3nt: TGTGCCAGCAGCTTAGTTGCTAGCGGGTCGATCAATGAGCAGTTCTTC; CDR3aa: CASSLVASGSINEQFF
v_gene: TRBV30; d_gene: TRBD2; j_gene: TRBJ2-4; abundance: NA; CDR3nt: TGTGCCTGGAGTGTACGAGCGGGAGGACGGGAAGCCAAAAACATTCAGTACTTC; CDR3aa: CAWSVRAGGREAKNIQYF
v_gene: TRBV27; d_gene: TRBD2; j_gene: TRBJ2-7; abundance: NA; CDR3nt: TGTGCCAGCAGAATCGTCGGGACTAGAGGATCCTACGAGCAGTACTTC; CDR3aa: CASRIVGTRGSYEQYF
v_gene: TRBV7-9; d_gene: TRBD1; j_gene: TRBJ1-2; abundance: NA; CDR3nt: TGTGCCAGCAGTGGGCGCCCGGGACAGGGTTATGGCTACACCTTC; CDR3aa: CASSGRPGQGYGYTF
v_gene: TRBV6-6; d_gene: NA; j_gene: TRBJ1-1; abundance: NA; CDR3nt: TGTGCCAGCATATATAGAGGCGCTGAAGCTTTCTTT; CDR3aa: CASIYRGAEAFF
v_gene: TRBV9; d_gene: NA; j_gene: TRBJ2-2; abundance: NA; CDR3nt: TGTGCCAGCAGCCAACCCAGGGGTCCAAACACCGGGGAGCTGTTTTTT; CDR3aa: CASSQPRGPNTGELFF
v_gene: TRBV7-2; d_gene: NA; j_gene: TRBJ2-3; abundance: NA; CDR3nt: TGTGCCAGCAGCTTAAGTTTGTCTAGCGCCACAGATACGCAGTATTTT; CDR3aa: CASSLSLSSATDTQYF
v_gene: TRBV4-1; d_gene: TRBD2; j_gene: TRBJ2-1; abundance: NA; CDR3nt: TGCGCCAGCAGCCATGAGGGACTAGCGGGAGATGGTGAGCAGTTCTTC; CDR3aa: CASSHEGLAGDGEQFF
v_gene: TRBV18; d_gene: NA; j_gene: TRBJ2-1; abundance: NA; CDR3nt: TGTGCCAGCTCACCATCCGGGACTCCCGGGAATGAGCAGTTCTTC; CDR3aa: CASSPSGTPGNEQFF
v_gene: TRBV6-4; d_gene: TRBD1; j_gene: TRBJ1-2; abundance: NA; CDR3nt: TGTGCCAGCCCGACCGAGCGCGAGGCAGGGGGTCCTAAGGGCTACACCTTC; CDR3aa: CASPTEREAGGPKGYTF
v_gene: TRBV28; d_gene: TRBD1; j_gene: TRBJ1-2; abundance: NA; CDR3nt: TGTGCCAGCAGTGCAAAAGGGACAGGGAACTATGGCTACACCTTC; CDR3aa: CASSAKGTGNYGYTF
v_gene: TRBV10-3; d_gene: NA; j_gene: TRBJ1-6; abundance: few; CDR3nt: TGTGCCATCAGTGAGTCGACAGTTACTTCACCCCTCCACTTT; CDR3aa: CAISESTVTSPLHF
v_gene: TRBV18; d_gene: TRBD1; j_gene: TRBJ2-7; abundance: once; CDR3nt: TGTGCCAGCTCACTGGCGGGACAGGGGAACGAGCAGTACTTC; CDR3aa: CASSLAGQGNEQYF
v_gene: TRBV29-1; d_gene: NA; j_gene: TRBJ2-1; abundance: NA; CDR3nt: TGCAGCGTTGCGACAGTACCCTACAATGAGCAGTTCTTC; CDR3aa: CSVATVPYNEQFF
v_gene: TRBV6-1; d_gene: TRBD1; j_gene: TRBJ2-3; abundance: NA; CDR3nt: TGTGCCAGCAGTGAAGCGCGGACAGGGGCAGATACGCAGTATTTT; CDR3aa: CASSEARTGADTQYF
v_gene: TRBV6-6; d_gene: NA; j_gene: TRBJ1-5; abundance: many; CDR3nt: TGTGCCAGCAGTTACTCGGGGGGGCTTAATCAGCCCCAGCATTTT; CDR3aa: CASSYSGGLNQPQHF
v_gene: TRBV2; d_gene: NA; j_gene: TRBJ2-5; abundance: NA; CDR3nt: TGTGCCAGCAGCTTTCGGTTCAGCCTAGACCCGGGGGAGACCCAGTACTTC; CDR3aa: CASSFRFSLDPGETQYF
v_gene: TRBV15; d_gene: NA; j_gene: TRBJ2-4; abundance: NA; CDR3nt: TGTGCCACCAGCAGAGGGGGACAAACCAAAAACATTCAGTACTTC; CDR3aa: CATSRGGQTKNIQYF
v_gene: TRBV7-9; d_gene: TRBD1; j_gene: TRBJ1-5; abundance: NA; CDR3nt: TGTGCCAGCAGCACGGGACAGTTCAGCAATCAGCCCCAGCATTTT; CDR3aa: CASSTGQFSNQPQHF
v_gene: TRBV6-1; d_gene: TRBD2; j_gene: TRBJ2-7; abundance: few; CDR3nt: TGTGCCAGCGCCGGGCTAGCGGGAGCGGCCTACGAGCAGTACTTC; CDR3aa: CASAGLAGAAYEQYF
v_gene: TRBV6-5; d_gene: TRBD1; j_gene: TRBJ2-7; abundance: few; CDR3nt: TGTGCCAGCAGTTACTCGTACAGGGGGATGACCTACGAGCAGTACTTC; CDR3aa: CASSYSYRGMTYEQYF
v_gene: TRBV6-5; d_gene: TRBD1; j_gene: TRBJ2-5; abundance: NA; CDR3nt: TGTGCCAGCAGCCTTAGGACAGGGCCAGAGACCCAGTACTTC; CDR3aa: CASSLRTGPETQYF
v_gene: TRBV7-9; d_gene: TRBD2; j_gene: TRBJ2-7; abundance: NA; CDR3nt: TGTGCCAGCAGCTCCGGGACTAGGCTGTACGAGCAGTACTTC; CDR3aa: CASSSGTRLYEQYF
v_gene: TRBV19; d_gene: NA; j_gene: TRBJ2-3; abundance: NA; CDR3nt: TGTGCCAGTAGTATGGGGGTTAGGGGGAGGCAGTATTTT; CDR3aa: CASSMGVRGRQYF
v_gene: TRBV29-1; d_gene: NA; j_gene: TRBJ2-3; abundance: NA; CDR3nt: TGCAGCGTAACGACAGGAAGCACAGATACGCAGTATTTT; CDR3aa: CSVTTGSTDTQYF
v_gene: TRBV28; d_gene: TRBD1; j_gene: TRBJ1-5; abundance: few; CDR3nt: TGTGCCAGCAGCCGACTGACAGGGCGTCAGCCCCAGCATTTT; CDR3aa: CASSRLTGRQPQHF
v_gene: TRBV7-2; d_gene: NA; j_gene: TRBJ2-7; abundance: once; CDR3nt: TGTGCCAGCACCAACTCAGGCTACGAGCAGTACTTC; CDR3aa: CASTNSGYEQYF
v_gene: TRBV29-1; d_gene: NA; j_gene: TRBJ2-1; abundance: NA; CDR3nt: TGCAGCGTTGTGATAGGGACGGGGGAGTCCTACAATGAGCAGTTCTTC; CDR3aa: CSVVIGTGESYNEQFF
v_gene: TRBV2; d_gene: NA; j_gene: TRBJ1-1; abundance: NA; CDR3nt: TGTGCCAGCCGCAACCCGGGGATCGTTTTT; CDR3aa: CASRNPGIVF
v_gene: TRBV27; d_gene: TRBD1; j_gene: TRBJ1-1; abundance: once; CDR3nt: TGTGCCAGCAGTTCACGGACAGGGATAAACACTGAAGCTTTCTTT; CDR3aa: CASSSRTGINTEAFF
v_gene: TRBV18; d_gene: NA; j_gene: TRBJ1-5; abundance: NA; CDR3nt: TGTGCCAGCTCGGAAGACGCAGGGATGAGCAATCAGCCCCAGCATTTT; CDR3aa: CASSEDAGMSNQPQHF
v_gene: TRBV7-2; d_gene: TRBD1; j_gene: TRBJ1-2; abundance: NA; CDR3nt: TGTGCCAGCAGCTTAGGACAGGGGGGCCCTTCTGGCTACACCTTC; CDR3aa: CASSLGQGGPSGYTF
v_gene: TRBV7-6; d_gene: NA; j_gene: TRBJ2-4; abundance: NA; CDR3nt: TGTGCCAGCAGCCCCCTCGGGGGAAACATTCAGTACTTC; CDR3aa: CASSPLGGNIQYF